The 11 T cell receptor beta chains below come from one sample, sequenced in a study of T cell responses to AZD1222 COVID-19 vaccine. This table comes from immunoSEQ multiplex PCR, and its TCRdb copy is limited to in-frame clones, with some not included. The sample has approximately 90,000 clones, around 90% seen once. This specimen consisted of peripheral blood, obtained on day 0 of AZD1222 vaccination. These TCRs come from an adult in good health.

This clone was found once. The J gene is TRBJ2-6, the V gene TRBV19; D not certain. The ends were cut back, 6 bases at V and 1 base at J, with 4 bases in the middle. Germline CDR1 and CDR2: LNHDA and SQIVND (reference sequence). The CDR3 is 13 residues long. This chain's CDR3 is CASSTSGANVLTF. For the CDR3, the DNA is TGTGCCAGTAGCACATCTGGGGCCAACGTCCTGACTTTC. Full variable domain (remainder filled in from reference TRBV19 and TRBJ2-6): DGGITQSPKYLFRKEGQNVTLSCEQNLNHDAMYWYRQDPGQGLRLIYYSQIVNDFQKGDIAEGYSVSREKKESFPLTVTSAQKNPTAFYLCASSTSGANVLTFGAGSRLTVL.

This chain connects TRBV18 to TRBJ1-4; D is undetermined. V dropped 4 bases and J dropped 3 bases, with 12 bases sitting between them. This CDR3 has 15 amino acids. Germline V gene sequence: CDR1 KGHSH, CDR2 LQKENI. The CDR3 coding sequence is TGTGCCAGCTCACATGACATGAGGCCTAATGAAAAACTGTTTTTT. This translates into CASSHDMRPNEKLFF.

The V gene is TRBV24-1, the J gene TRBJ1-5; D uncertain. Trimming shortened V by 0 bases and J by 2 bases, and 7 bases separated the two germline ends. CDR1 and CDR2 (germline): KGHDR, SFDVKD. This CDR3 is 15 amino acids long. The CDR3 coding sequence is TGTGCCACCAGTGATTTGCGGCAGGGCAATCAGCCCCAGCATTTT. It is translated as CATSDLRQGNQPQHF.

J is TRBJ2-7 and V is TRBV2; 10 nucleotides line up with TRBD1. V was clipped by 6 bases and J by 3 bases; unmatched bases: 2. This CDR3 contains 13 residues. Per the germline V gene, CDR1 is SNHLY and CDR2 is FYNNEI. The CDR3: CASRGTGDYEQYF. In nucleotides, the CDR3 is TGTGCCAGCAGAGGGACAGGGGACTACGAGCAGTACTTC.

J is TRBJ2-1 and V is TRBV27; D remains unclear. Trimming removed 4 bases from V and 7 bases from J, with 14 bases in between. Germline CDR1 is MNHEY and CDR2 is SMNVEV (reference sequence). There are 14 residues in the CDR3. CDR3 nucleotide sequence: TGTGCCAGCAGTTCCGCCCCGACGTCGAATGAGCAGTTCTTC. As protein: CASSSAPTSNEQFF.

This clone came up once. The gene calls are TRBV19 and TRBJ1-1; 8 nucleotides line up with TRBD1. Unmatched junction bases numbered 2, after V lost 2 bases and J lost 0 bases. The CDR3 is made up of 15 amino acids. CDR1 LNHDA and CDR2 SQIVND come from the germline V gene (reference sequence). DNA of the CDR3: TGTGCCAGTAGTATACCGACAGGGGTGAACACTGAAGCTTTCTTT. Encoded protein: CASSIPTGVNTEAFF.

The chain uses TRBV6-5 and TRBJ1-5, with 10 bases identical to TRBD1. Germline trimming cut 2 bases from V and 2 bases from J; bases unmatched to any gene: 0. Germline-derived CDR1 and CDR2 are MNHEY and SVGAGI. The CDR3 sequence is 15 residues long. CDR3 coding DNA: TGTGCCAGCAGTTACGGGACAGGGGGCAATCAGCCCCAGCATTTT. Translation gives CASSYGTGGNQPQHF.

The V and J genes are TRBV16 and TRBJ1-6, with D possibly TRBD1 on 6 matching bases. CDR3 size: 18 residues. V lost 4 bases and J 3 bases, leaving 19 bases between the germline ends. Germline V gene data show CDR1 as KGHSY and CDR2 as FQNENV. Written as DNA, the CDR3 is TGTGCCAGCAGCCCGCCCCCGCAGGGGTCCCTCTATAATTCACCCCTCCACTTT. This sequence encodes CASSPPPQGSLYNSPLHF.

The chain recombines TRBV29-1 with TRBJ1-5; D possibly corresponds to TRBD1 (5 bases). V lost 5 bases to trimming and J lost 1 base, with 6 bases between them. In germline, CDR1 is SQVTM, CDR2 ANQGSEA. This CDR3 has 12 amino acids. The DNA of the CDR3 is TGCAGCGTTCGGGACAGCAATCAGCCCCAGCATTTT. It specifies CSVRDSNQPQHF.

This clone was recorded once. The V and J genes are TRBV10-1 and TRBJ1-2; 10 bases fit TRBD1. V trimming: 9 bases; J trimming: 2 bases; junction bases outside the gene matches: 6. The CDR3 covers 14 residues. Germline CDR1 is WNHNN and CDR2 is SYGVQD (reference sequence). The CDR3 is CARKGQGPNYGYTF. The CDR3 DNA follows: TGCGCCAGAAAGGGACAGGGGCCCAACTATGGCTACACCTTC.

The chain uses TRBV4-1 and TRBJ2-7, with 10 positions matching TRBD2. The CDR3 is 17 residues long. In germline, CDR1 is MGHRA, CDR2 YSYEKL. J lost 1 base, V lost 1 base, and 7 bases had no gene match. The CDR3 reads CASSQVPASGGSYEQYF. CDR3 in DNA: TGCGCCAGCAGCCAAGTACCGGCTAGCGGGGGTTCCTACGAGCAGTACTTC.